The present entry profiles one T cell receptor beta chain with its context. Its cognate antigen is unknown. Compared with germline, one end of the junction differs, possibly owing to a read error. The PCR used 60 Vbeta and 13 Jbeta primers. This table comes from immunoSEQ multiplex PCR, and its TCRdb copy is limited to in-frame clones, with some not included. The sample includes around 92,000 clones, 65% to 85% of them seen just once. This sample is part of a study of cytomegalovirus exposure and HLA in healthy donors. Study outcomes and limitations: The only immune exposure information that was available was CMV serostatus. Later analysis identified several of the most significant clusters that appeared linked to common viral pathogens.

Germline values: CDR1 SEHNR, CDR2 FQNEAQ (reference sequence). The CDR3 runs to 15 residues. The sample comprised PBMCs. The gene calls are TRBV7-9 and TRBJ2-3; tentative D call: TRBD1 (5 bases). The TCR was taken from a woman aged 70-85 years in good health and CMV-seropositive. The CDR3 loop reads CASSLAPRQGVRLDF. The CDR3 DNA is TGTGCCAGCAGCTTAGCCCCCCGCCAAGGGGTACGTTTAGATTTT.